This T cell receptor beta chain was captured by sequencing in a study of lymphopenia after photon versus proton radiotherapy. Using immunoSEQ multiplex PCR, the repertoire was profiled, and TCRdb retains in-frame clones only, with some absent. The repertoire has 25,000 to 35,000 clones, about nine tenths of them found once; the top ten carry less than 7%. V dropped 0 bases and J dropped 4; count of bases not matched to a gene: 8. CDR3 size: 16 residues. The germline V gene has CDR1 MNHNS and CDR2 SASEGT. Source: peripheral blood, taken from a patient treated with photon-based radiotherapy. The receptor was isolated from a woman in her forties or fifties with pancreatic cancer. J is TRBJ2-7 and V is TRBV6-1; 8 positions match TRBD2. DNA for the CDR3: TGTGCCAGCAGTGAAGCGTTGGTAGCGGGGATTTACGAGCAGTACTTC. Translating it yields CASSEALVAGIYEQYF.